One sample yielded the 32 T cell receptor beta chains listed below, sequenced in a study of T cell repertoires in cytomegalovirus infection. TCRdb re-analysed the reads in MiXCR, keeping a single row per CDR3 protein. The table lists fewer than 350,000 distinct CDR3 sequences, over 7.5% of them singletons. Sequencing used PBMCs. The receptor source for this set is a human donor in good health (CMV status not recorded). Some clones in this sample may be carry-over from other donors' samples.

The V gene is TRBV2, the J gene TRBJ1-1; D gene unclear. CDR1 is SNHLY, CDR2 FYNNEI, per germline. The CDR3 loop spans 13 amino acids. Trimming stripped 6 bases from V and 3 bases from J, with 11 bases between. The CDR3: CASRTWPDTEAFF. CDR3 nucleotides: TGTGCCAGCAGAACCTGGCCAGACACTGAAGCTTTCTTT.

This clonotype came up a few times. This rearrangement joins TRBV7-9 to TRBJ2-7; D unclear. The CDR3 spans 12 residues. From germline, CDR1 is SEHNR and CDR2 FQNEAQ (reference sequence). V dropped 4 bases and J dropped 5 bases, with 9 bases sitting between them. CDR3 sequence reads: CASSSLRHEQYF. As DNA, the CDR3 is TGTGCCAGCAGCTCGCTAAGACACGAGCAGTACTTC.

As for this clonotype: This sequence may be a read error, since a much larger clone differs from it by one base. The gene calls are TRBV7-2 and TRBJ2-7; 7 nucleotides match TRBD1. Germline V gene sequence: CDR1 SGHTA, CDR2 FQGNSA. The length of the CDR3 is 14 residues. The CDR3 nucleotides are TGTGCCCGCAGCCTACAGGGGTACCCCTACGAGCAGTACTTC. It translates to CARSLQGYPYEQYF.

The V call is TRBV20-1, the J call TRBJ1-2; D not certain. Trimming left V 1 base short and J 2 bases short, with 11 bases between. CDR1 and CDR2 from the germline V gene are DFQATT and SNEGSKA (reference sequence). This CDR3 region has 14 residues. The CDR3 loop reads CSARGASENYGYTF. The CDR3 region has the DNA TGCAGTGCTAGAGGGGCATCCGAGAACTATGGCTACACCTTC.

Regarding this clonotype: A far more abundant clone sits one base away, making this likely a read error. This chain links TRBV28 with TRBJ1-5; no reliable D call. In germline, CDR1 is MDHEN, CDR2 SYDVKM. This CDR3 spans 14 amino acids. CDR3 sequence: CSSSLAPSNQPQHF. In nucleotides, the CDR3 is TGTTCCAGCAGTTTGGCCCCGAGCAATCAGCCCCAGCATTTT.

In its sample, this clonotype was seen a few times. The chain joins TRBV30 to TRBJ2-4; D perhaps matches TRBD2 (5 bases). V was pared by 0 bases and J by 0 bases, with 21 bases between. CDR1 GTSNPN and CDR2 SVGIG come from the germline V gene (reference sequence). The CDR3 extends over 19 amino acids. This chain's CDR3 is CAWSVLALSRGLAKNIQYF. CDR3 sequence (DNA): TGTGCCTGGAGTGTATTGGCCCTGAGCCGCGGGCTAGCCAAAAACATTCAGTACTTC.

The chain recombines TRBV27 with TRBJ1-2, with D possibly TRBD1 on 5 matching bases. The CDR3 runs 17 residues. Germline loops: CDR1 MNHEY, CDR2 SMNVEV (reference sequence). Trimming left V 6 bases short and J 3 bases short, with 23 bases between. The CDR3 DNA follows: TGTGCCAGCAGCGGCAGCCAACGACACGGGGGATACTATGGCTACACCTTC. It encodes CASSGSQRHGGYYGYTF.

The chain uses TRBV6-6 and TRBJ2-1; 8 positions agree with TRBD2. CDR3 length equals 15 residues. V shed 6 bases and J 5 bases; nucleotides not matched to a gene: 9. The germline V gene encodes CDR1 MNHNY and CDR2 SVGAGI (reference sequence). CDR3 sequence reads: CASRDSGTANNEQFF. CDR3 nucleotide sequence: TGTGCCAGCAGGGATAGCGGGACGGCCAACAATGAGCAGTTCTTC.

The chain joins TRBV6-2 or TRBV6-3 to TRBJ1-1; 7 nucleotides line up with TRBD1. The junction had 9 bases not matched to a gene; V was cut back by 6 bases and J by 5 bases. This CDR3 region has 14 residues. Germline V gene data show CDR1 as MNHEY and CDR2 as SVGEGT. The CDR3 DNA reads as TGTGCCAGCAGACAGGGACAGTGGAAGACTGAAGCTTTCTTT. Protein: CASRQGQWKTEAFF.

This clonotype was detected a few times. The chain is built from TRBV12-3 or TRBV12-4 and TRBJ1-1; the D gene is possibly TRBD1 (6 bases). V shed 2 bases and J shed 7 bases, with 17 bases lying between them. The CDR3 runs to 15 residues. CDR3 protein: CASSLPRAGQYEAFF. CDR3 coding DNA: TGTGCCAGCAGTTTACCCCGAGCCGGACAGTATGAAGCTTTCTTT.

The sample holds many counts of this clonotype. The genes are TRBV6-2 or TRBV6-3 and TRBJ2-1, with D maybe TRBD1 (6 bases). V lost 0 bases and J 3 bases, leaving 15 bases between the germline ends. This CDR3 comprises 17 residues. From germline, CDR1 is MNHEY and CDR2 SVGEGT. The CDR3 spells CASSYSYSGTNYNEQFF. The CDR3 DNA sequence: TGTGCCAGCAGTTACTCGTATTCGGGGACAAACTACAATGAGCAGTTCTTC.

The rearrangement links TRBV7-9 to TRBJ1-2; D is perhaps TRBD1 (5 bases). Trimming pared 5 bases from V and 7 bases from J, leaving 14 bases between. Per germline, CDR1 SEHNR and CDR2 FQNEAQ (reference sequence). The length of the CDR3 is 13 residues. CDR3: CASSPVMGGGYTF. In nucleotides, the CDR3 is TGTGCCAGCAGCCCCGTAATGGGGGGTGGCTACACCTTC. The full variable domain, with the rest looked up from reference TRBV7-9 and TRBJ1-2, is DTGVSQNPRHKITKRGQNVTFRCDPISEHNRLYWYRQTLGQGPEFLTYFQNEAQLEKSRLLSDRFSAERPKGSFSTLEIQRTEQGDSAMYLCASSPVMGGGYTFGSGTRLTVV.

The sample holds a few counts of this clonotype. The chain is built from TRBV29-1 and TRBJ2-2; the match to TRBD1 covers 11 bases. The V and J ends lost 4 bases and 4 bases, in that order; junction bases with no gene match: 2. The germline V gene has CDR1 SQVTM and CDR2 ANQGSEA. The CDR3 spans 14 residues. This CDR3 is CSVVGTGGTGELFF. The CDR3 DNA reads TGCAGCGTTGTTGGGACAGGGGGCACCGGGGAGCTGTTTTTT.

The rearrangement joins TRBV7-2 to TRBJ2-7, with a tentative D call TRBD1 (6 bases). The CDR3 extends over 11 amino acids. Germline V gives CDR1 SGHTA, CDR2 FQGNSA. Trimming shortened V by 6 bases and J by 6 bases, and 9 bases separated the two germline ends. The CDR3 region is CASRTGTEQYF. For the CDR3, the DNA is TGTGCCAGCAGGACAGGTACCGAGCAGTACTTC.

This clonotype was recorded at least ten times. The CDR3: CASSGTGGGETQYF. The CDR3 nucleotides read TGTGCCAGCAGCGGGACAGGGGGTGGTGAGACCCAGTACTTC. This chain uses TRBV7-2 with TRBJ2-5, with 11 bases identical to TRBD1. The length of the CDR3 is 14 residues. CDR1 and CDR2 (germline): SGHTA, FQGNSA. The V and J ends lost 5 bases and 5 bases, in that order; junction bases with no gene match: 4. The complete variable domain, with remaining parts taken from reference TRBV7-2 and TRBJ2-5, reads GAGVSQSPSNKVTEKGKDVELRCDPISGHTALYWYRQSLGQGLEFLIYFQGNSAPDKSGLPSDRFSAERTGGSVSTLTIQRTQQEDSAVYLCASSGTGGGETQYFGPGTRLLVL.

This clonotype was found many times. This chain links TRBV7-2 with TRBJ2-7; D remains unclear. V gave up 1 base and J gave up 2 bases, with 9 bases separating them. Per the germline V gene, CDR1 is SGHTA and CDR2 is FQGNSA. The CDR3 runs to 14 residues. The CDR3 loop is CASSLGGIAYEQYF. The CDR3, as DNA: TGTGCCAGCAGCTTAGGCGGCATTGCCTACGAGCAGTACTTC.

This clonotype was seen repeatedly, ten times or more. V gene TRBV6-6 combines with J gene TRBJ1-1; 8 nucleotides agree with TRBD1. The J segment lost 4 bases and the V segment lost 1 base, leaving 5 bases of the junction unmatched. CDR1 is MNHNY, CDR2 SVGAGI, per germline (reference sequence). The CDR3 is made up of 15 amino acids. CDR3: CASSYFGQGGTEAFF. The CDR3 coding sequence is TGTGCCAGCAGTTACTTTGGACAGGGCGGCACTGAAGCTTTCTTT.

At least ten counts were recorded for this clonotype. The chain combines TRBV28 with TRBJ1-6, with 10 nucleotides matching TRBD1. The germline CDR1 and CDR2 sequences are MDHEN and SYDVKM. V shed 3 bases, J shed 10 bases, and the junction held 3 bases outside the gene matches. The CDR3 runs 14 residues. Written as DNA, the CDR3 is TGTGCCAGCAGTTTTGGGACAGGGGTCTCACCCCTCCACTTT. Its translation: CASSFGTGVSPLHF.

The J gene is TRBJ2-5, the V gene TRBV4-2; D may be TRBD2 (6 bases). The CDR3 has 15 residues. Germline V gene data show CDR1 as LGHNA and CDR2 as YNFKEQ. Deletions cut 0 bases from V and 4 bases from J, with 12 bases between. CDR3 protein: CASSQEGDSRETQYF. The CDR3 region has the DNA TGTGCCAGCAGCCAAGAAGGGGACTCCCGAGAGACCCAGTACTTC.

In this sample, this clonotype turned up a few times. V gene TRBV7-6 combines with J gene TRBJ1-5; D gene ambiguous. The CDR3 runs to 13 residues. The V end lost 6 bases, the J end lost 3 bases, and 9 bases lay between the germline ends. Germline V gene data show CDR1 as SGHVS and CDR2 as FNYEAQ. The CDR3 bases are TGTGCCAGCAGTTCCAGTGACAATCAGCCCCAGCATTTT. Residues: CASSSSDNQPQHF.

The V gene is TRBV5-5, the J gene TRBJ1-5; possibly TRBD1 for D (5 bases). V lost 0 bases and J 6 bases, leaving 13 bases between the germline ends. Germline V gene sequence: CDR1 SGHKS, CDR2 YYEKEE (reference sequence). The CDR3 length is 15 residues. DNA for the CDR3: TGTGCCAGCAGCTTGGCCATGGGGGGTCCTCAGCCCCAGCATTTT. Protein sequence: CASSLAMGGPQPQHF.

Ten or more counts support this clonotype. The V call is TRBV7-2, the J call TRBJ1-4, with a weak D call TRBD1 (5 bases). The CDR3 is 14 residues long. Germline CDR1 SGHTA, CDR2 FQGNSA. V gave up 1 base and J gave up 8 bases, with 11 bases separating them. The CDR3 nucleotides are TGTGCCAGCAGCTTAGGCCCCTCAGGGGAAAAACTGTTTTTT. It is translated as CASSLGPSGEKLFF.

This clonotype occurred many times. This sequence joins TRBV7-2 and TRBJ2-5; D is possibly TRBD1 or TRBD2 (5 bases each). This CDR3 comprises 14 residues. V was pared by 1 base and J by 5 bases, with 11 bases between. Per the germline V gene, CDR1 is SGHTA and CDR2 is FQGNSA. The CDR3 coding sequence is TGTGCCAGCAGCTTAGTGGGGGAACGGGAGACCCAGTACTTC. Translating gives CASSLVGERETQYF.

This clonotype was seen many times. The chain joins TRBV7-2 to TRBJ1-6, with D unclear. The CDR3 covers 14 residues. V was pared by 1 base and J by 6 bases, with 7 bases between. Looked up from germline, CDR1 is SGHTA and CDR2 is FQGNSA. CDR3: CASSLGALNSPLHF. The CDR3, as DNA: TGTGCCAGCAGCTTAGGGGCCCTTAATTCACCCCTCCACTTT.

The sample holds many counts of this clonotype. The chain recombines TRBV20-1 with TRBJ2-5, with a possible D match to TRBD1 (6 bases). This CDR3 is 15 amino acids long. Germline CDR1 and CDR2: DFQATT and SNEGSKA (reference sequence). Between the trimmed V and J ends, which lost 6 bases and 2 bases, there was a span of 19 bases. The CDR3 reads CSAHRAGGLQETQYF. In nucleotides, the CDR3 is TGCAGTGCCCACCGGGCTGGGGGCCTACAAGAGACCCAGTACTTC.

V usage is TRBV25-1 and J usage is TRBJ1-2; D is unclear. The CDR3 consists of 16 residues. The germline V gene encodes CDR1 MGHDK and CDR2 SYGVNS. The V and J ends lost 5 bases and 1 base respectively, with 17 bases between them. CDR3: CASSSLAHVDNYGYTF. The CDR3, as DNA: TGTGCCAGCAGTTCCCTCGCCCACGTGGATAACTATGGCTACACCTTC.

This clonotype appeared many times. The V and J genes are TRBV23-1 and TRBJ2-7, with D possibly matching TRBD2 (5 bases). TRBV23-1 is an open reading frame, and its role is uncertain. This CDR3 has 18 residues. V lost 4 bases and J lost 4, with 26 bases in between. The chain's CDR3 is CASSPPGDLPSFLYEQYF. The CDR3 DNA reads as TGCGCCAGCAGTCCCCCCGGGGATCTACCTTCTTTTTTGTACGAGCAGTACTTC.

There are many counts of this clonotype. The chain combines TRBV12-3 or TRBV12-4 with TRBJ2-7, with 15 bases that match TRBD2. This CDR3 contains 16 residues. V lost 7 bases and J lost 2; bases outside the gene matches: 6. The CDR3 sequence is CASMGTSGRKTYEQYF. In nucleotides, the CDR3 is TGTGCCAGCATGGGGACTAGCGGGAGGAAGACCTACGAGCAGTACTTC.

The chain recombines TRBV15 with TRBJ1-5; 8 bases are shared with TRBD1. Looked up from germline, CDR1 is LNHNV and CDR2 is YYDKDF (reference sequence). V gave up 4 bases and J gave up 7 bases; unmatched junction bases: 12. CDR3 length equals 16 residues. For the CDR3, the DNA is TGTGCCACCAGCACCCCCCGGGACAGGAGATACCAGCCCCAGCATTTT. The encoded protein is CATSTPRDRRYQPQHF.

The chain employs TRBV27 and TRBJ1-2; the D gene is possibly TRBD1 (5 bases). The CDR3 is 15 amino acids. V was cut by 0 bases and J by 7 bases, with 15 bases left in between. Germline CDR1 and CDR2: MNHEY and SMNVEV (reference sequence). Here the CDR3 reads CASSLSNGAVSGYTF. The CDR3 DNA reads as TGTGCCAGCAGTTTATCCAACGGGGCGGTGAGTGGCTACACCTTC.

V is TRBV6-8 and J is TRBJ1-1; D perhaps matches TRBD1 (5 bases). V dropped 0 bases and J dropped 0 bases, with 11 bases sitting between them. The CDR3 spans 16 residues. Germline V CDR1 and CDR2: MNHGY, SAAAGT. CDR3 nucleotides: TGTGCCAGCAGTTACTCGAAGGGGCGACTGAACACTGAAGCTTTCTTT. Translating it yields CASSYSKGRLNTEAFF.

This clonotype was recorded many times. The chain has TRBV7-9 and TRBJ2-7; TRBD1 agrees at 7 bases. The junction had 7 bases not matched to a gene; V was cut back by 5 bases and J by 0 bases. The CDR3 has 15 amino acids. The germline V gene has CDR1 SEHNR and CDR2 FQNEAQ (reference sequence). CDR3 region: CASSQGDRSSYEQYF. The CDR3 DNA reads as TGTGCCAGCAGCCAGGGGGACCGATCCTCCTACGAGCAGTACTTC.